These 24 T cell receptor beta chains came from one sample sequenced in a study of blood T cell repertoires in COVID-19. Profiled with immunoSEQ multiplex PCR; TCRdb holds only in-frame clones, not every one. The sample holds tens of thousands of clones, more than 60% seen once. Sequencing was done on a sample of peripheral blood. The receptors were sampled from a man between 65 and 85 years old with acute or convalescent COVID-19.

The rearrangement joins TRBV2 to TRBJ2-3; weak D call: TRBD2 (5 bases). The length of the CDR3 is 16 residues. Germline assignment: CDR1 SNHLY and CDR2 FYNNEI. V lost 6 bases to trimming and J lost 1 base, with 17 bases between them. The CDR3: CASRAELAPGTDTQYF. The CDR3, as DNA: TGTGCCAGCAGGGCGGAGTTAGCGCCGGGCACAGATACGCAGTATTTT.

The chain recombines TRBV5-4 with TRBJ2-5, with 7 bases fitting TRBD1. V lost 4 bases and J lost 2; bases outside the gene matches: 5. The CDR3 contains 14 residues. Germline assignment: CDR1 SGHNT and CDR2 YYREEE (reference sequence). The CDR3 DNA reads TGTGCCAGCAGCAGGACAGGACCTCAAGAGACCCAGTACTTC. Encoded protein: CASSRTGPQETQYF.

This chain uses TRBV7-2 with TRBJ1-6; TRBD1 is a possible D gene (5 bases). Deletions cut 4 bases from V and 7 bases from J, with 11 bases between. The length of the CDR3 is 14 residues. The germline V gene has CDR1 SGHTA and CDR2 FQGNSA. The CDR3 spells CASSSFRVNSPLHF. The CDR3 DNA reads TGTGCCAGCAGCTCGTTCAGGGTGAATTCACCCCTCCACTTT.

V usage is TRBV15 and J usage is TRBJ1-1, with unresolved D. The CDR3 is 12 amino acids. Germline V CDR1 and CDR2: LNHNV, YYDKDF (reference sequence). Between the trimmed V and J ends, which lost 2 bases and 2 bases, there was a span of 3 bases. The CDR3 coding sequence is TGTGCCACCAGCAGACGTAACACTGAAGCTTTCTTT. Amino acids: CATSRRNTEAFF. Based on the CDR3 plus reference TRBV15 and TRBJ1-1, the full variable domain is DAMVIQNPRYQVTQFGKPVTLSCSQTLNHNVMYWYQQKSSQAPKLLFHYYDKDFNNEADTPDNFQSRRPNTSFCFLDIRSPGLGDTAMYLCATSRRNTEAFFGQGTRLTVV.

The V call is TRBV5-4, the J call TRBJ2-3, with 8 bases fitting TRBD1. V trimming: 2 bases; J trimming: 4 bases; junction bases outside the gene matches: 9. The CDR3 runs to 16 residues. CDR1 is SGHNT and CDR2 is YYREEE in the germline V gene (reference sequence). The CDR3 here is CASSLVQGVVADTQYF. The CDR3 DNA reads as TGTGCCAGCAGCTTAGTACAGGGGGTTGTTGCAGATACGCAGTATTTT. Supplemented by reference TRBV5-4 and TRBJ2-3, the full variable domain reads ETGVTQSPTHLIKTRGQQVTLRCSSQSGHNTVSWYQQALGQGPQFIFQYYREEENGRGNFPPRFSGLQFPNYSSELNVNALELDDSALYLCASSLVQGVVADTQYFGPGTRLTVL.

The chain uses TRBV4-2 and TRBJ2-1; TRBD1 matches at 7 bases. V was clipped by 5 bases and J by 5 bases; unmatched bases: 9. The CDR3 is 15 amino acids. Germline V lookup: CDR1 LGHNA, CDR2 YNFKEQ. For the CDR3, the DNA is TGTGCCAGCAGCGAGGTAGGGGGCAACGACAATGAGCAGTTCTTC. Its translation is CASSEVGGNDNEQFF.

The V call is TRBV5-1, the J call TRBJ1-2, with TRBD1 matching over 9 bases. In germline, CDR1 is SGHRS, CDR2 YFSETQ. V trimming: 0 bases; J trimming: 7 bases; junction bases outside the gene matches: 13. This CDR3 comprises 17 residues. Here the CDR3 DNA reads TGCGCCAGCAGCTTGGGCGCCGGGACAGGGAGGGATCCTGGCTACACCTTC. Protein: CASSLGAGTGRDPGYTF. The complete variable domain, with remaining parts taken from reference TRBV5-1 and TRBJ1-2, reads KAGVTQTPRYLIKTRGQQVTLSCSPISGHRSVSWYQQTPGQGLQFLFEYFSETQRNKGNFPGRFSGRQFSNSRSEMNVSTLELGDSALYLCASSLGAGTGRDPGYTFGSGTRLTVV.

J is TRBJ2-1 and V is TRBV29-1; 7 bases map to TRBD2. Germline loops: CDR1 SQVTM, CDR2 ANQGSEA. After removal of 4 bases from V and 5 bases from J, the junction contained 2 bases not matched to a gene. The CDR3 is made up of 12 amino acids. The CDR3: CSVARGDNEQFF. CDR3 sequence (DNA): TGCAGCGTTGCACGGGGGGACAATGAGCAGTTCTTC.

This chain joins TRBV6-6 and TRBJ1-2; 7 bases line up with TRBD1. The J segment lost 4 bases and the V segment lost 4 bases, leaving 9 bases of the junction unmatched. CDR3 length: 15 residues. From germline, CDR1 is MNHNY and CDR2 SVGAGI (reference sequence). The CDR3 DNA sequence: TGTGCCAGCAGTTCCCCGGGGACAGACCGCTATGGCTACACCTTC. It encodes CASSSPGTDRYGYTF.

The genes are TRBV18 and TRBJ1-3, with 7 bases that match TRBD1. Germline V gives CDR1 KGHSH, CDR2 LQKENI. The length of the CDR3 is 14 residues. Trimming removed 6 bases from V and 7 bases from J; junction bases left unmatched: 9. The CDR3 region has the DNA TGTGCCAGCTCCCCAGCAGGGGGATTGAACACCATATATTTT. Amino acids: CASSPAGGLNTIYF. The full variable domain, in which reference TRBV18 and TRBJ1-3 provide the parts outside the CDR3, is NAGVMQNPRHLVRRRGQEARLRCSPMKGHSHVYWYRQLPEEGLKFMVYLQKENIIDESGMPKERFSAEFPKEGPSILRIQQVVRGDSAAYFCASSPAGGLNTIYFGEGSWLTVV.

This clone was counted a few times. V usage is TRBV4-1 and J usage is TRBJ2-3, with 8 bases fitting TRBD2. J lost 5 bases, V lost 3 bases, and 13 bases had no gene match. There are 17 residues in the CDR3. Germline CDR1 and CDR2: MGHRA and YSYEKL. The CDR3 loop reads CASSHRAGGAEVDTQYF. DNA for the CDR3: TGCGCCAGCAGCCATCGTGCCGGGGGGGCCGAAGTAGATACGCAGTATTTT.

The chain carries TRBV5-5 and TRBJ2-3; 7 bases map to TRBD1. CDR3 length: 15 residues. Losses at the gene ends were 0 bases for V and 1 base for J; bases not matched to a gene: 2. Germline lookup yields CDR1 SGHKS and CDR2 YYEKEE (reference sequence). CDR3 sequence (DNA): TGTGCCAGCAGCTTGGGACAGGGTGGCACAGATACGCAGTATTTT. This encodes CASSLGQGGTDTQYF.

The chain is built from TRBV29-1 and TRBJ2-7; 10 nucleotides align to TRBD1. V lost 1 base and J lost 4; bases outside the gene matches: 10. The CDR3 contains 16 residues. The germline V gene encodes CDR1 SQVTM and CDR2 ANQGSEA. The CDR3 DNA reads TGCAGCGTTGAAGGGGTACCGGGACAGGGGAATTACGAGCAGTACTTC. Translated, it gives CSVEGVPGQGNYEQYF.

This chain links TRBV5-6 with TRBJ2-3; 10 nucleotides match TRBD2. This CDR3 spans 17 amino acids. V shed 1 base, J shed 3 bases, and the junction held 8 bases outside the gene matches. Germline-derived CDR1 and CDR2 are SGHDT and YYEEEE. The CDR3 sequence is CASSLSWSGGATDTQYF. The CDR3 coding sequence is TGTGCCAGCAGCTTGTCGTGGAGCGGGGGGGCGACAGATACGCAGTATTTT.

The chain couples TRBV3-1 (or the pseudogene TRBV3-2) to TRBJ2-7; 9 nucleotides align to TRBD1. The V segment lost 0 bases and the J segment 0 bases; nucleotides outside the gene matches: 9. The V gene's germline CDR1 is LGHDT and CDR2 YNNKEL (reference sequence). The CDR3 consists of 18 residues. This CDR3 reads CASSQESRSGQGSYEQYF. The CDR3 bases are TGTGCCAGCAGCCAAGAGTCACGTTCGGGACAGGGCTCCTACGAGCAGTACTTC.

This clone was recorded once. The gene calls are TRBV24-1 and TRBJ2-7, with D maybe TRBD1 (6 bases). The CDR3 is made up of 12 amino acids. Trimming shortened V by 11 bases and J by 2 bases, and 12 bases separated the two germline ends. Germline V gives CDR1 KGHDR, CDR2 SFDVKD. CDR3 sequence: CAIYRAPYEQYV. The CDR3 DNA follows: TGTGCCATTTACAGGGCCCCCTACGAGCAGTACGTC.

The J gene is TRBJ1-2, the V gene TRBV3-1 (or the pseudogene TRBV3-2), with D uncertain. The CDR3 runs 13 residues. With 3 bases removed from V and 3 bases from J, the gap between germline ends came to 8 bases. From germline, CDR1 is LGHDT and CDR2 YNNKEL (reference sequence). CDR3 DNA: TGTGCCAGCAGCCAGTTTGCGGACTATGGCTACACCTTC. The encoded protein is CASSQFADYGYTF.

The chain links TRBV7-9 to TRBJ2-5; 7 positions match TRBD2. Germline assignment: CDR1 SEHNR and CDR2 FQNEAQ (reference sequence). The CDR3 is made up of 13 amino acids. Trimming cost V 8 bases and J 7 bases; bases outside gene matches: 10. CDR3 region: CASALEGEGTQYF. For the CDR3, the DNA is TGTGCCAGCGCCTTGGAAGGGGAGGGGACCCAGTACTTC.

This rearrangement joins TRBV2 to TRBJ1-2; 8 bases agree with TRBD1. The CDR3 spans 13 residues. V shed 7 bases, J shed 8 bases, and the junction held 9 bases outside the gene matches. CDR1 and CDR2 from the germline V gene are SNHLY and FYNNEI. The CDR3 is CASTAETGVGYTF. The CDR3 DNA sequence: TGTGCCAGCACCGCTGAGACAGGGGTCGGCTACACCTTC.

The V call is TRBV5-6, the J call TRBJ1-5; the match to TRBD1 covers 7 bases. Per the germline V gene, CDR1 is SGHDT and CDR2 is YYEEEE. The CDR3 consists of 15 residues. After removal of 4 bases from V and 3 bases from J, the junction contained 7 bases not matched to a gene. This chain's CDR3 is CASSKTTGVNQPQHF. The DNA of the CDR3 is TGTGCCAGCAGCAAAACAACAGGGGTCAATCAGCCCCAGCATTTT. The full variable domain, rest sourced from reference TRBV5-6 and TRBJ1-5, is DAGVTQSPTHLIKTRGQQVTLRCSPKSGHDTVSWYQQALGQGPQFIFQYYEEEERQRGNFPDRFSGHQFPNYSSELNVNALLLGDSALYLCASSKTTGVNQPQHFGDGTRLSIL.

V and J are TRBV7-9 and TRBJ2-2; 8 nucleotides line up with TRBD1. J gave up 6 bases and V 1 base, and 4 bases lay outside the gene matches. CDR1 and CDR2 from the germline V gene are SEHNR and FQNEAQ (reference sequence). The CDR3 is 15 residues long. The CDR3 region has the DNA TGTGCCAGCAGCTTAGAGACAGGGGACGCCGGGGAGCTGTTTTTT. Translation: CASSLETGDAGELFF.

The gene calls are TRBV6-5 and TRBJ1-5; possible D gene TRBD1, 6 bases. Germline assignment: CDR1 MNHEY and CDR2 SVGAGI. The CDR3 extends over 13 amino acids. Trimming left V 4 bases short and J 7 bases short, with 11 bases between. CDR3 sequence: CASSLGAEQPQHF. The CDR3 bases are TGTGCCAGCAGTTTGGGGGCTGAGCAGCCCCAGCATTTT.

This sequence joins TRBV7-3 and TRBJ2-3; possible D gene TRBD1, 5 bases. This CDR3 has 15 residues. Germline CDR1 and CDR2: SGHTA and FQGTGA. The ends were cut back, 5 bases at V and 0 bases at J, with 12 bases in the middle. The CDR3 sequence is CASSPRAGSTDTQYF. The CDR3 DNA reads TGTGCCAGCAGCCCTCGGGCAGGGAGCACAGATACGCAGTATTTT.

The V gene is TRBV19, the J gene TRBJ1-6, with D maybe TRBD1 (6 bases). This CDR3 region has 17 residues. V was pared by 3 bases and J by 2 bases, with 14 bases between. Germline V gene sequence: CDR1 LNHDA, CDR2 SQIVND (reference sequence). The CDR3 nucleotides are TGTGCCAGTAGTATTGGACAGCAACAGCCCTATAATTCACCCCTCCACTTT. Protein product: CASSIGQQQPYNSPLHF.